Listed here are 7 T cell receptor beta chains from one sample, sequenced in a study of shared clonotypes between healthy human individuals. Sequencing was performed with immunoSEQ multiplex PCR; in TCRdb, only in-frame clones are kept and a portion is missing. The sample has fewer than 600,000 clones; roughly 77% are singletons. The sequenced material came from PBMCs. Receptors were obtained from a woman aged 40 to 50 in good health. Some clones in this sample may be carry-over from other donors' samples.

V and J are TRBV28 and TRBJ1-6, with TRBD1 matching 7 bases. CDR3 size: 14 residues. Germline CDR1 is MDHEN and CDR2 is SYDVKM. With 4 bases clipped from V and 10 bases from J, the junction kept 7 bases outside the gene matches. Here the CDR3 DNA reads TGTGCCAGCAGTTGGGGAACAGGGGACTCACCCCTCCACTTT. This codes for CASSWGTGDSPLHF.

The V call is TRBV19, the J call TRBJ1-2; the D gene is possibly TRBD1 (5 bases). Trimming removed 5 bases at V and 9 bases at J, with 16 bases between. Germline CDR1 and CDR2: LNHDA and SQIVND (reference sequence). CDR3 length: 13 residues. CDR3 bases: TGTGCCAGTAGTCGTGGAGGGGAGGAACGCTACACCTTC. Protein product: CASSRGGEERYTF.

This CDR3 reads CASSFKMNTEAFF. The CDR3 nucleotides read TGTGCCAGCAGCTTTAAAATGAACACTGAAGCTTTCTTT. The gene calls are TRBV7-2 and TRBJ1-1; D unresolved. Germline V gene data show CDR1 as SGHTA and CDR2 as FQGNSA. The CDR3 is made up of 13 amino acids. V lost 3 bases to trimming and J lost 0 bases, with 5 bases between them. The full variable domain, completed using reference TRBV7-2 and TRBJ1-1, is GAGVSQSPSNKVTEKGKDVELRCDPISGHTALYWYRQSLGQGLEFLIYFQGNSAPDKSGLPSDRFSAERTGGSVSTLTIQRTQQEDSAVYLCASSFKMNTEAFFGQGTRLTVV.

This clone came up once. The V and J genes are TRBV28 and TRBJ2-1; possible D gene TRBD2, 6 bases. The CDR3 contains 15 residues. Germline V gene sequence: CDR1 MDHEN, CDR2 SYDVKM. V was cut by 8 bases and J by 3 bases, with 17 bases left in between. The CDR3 sequence is CASQLRTGDYNEQFF. The CDR3 region has the DNA TGTGCCAGCCAATTGAGGACGGGGGACTACAATGAGCAGTTCTTC.

The V call is TRBV2, the J call TRBJ1-3; the match to TRBD1 covers 8 bases. After removal of 1 base from V and 8 bases from J, the junction contained 10 bases not matched to a gene. The CDR3 is 16 residues long. Looked up from germline, CDR1 is SNHLY and CDR2 is FYNNEI. The CDR3 DNA sequence: TGTGCCAGCAGTGAAGGGGGTGCAGGGGGCATCGACACCATATATTTT. Translating it yields CASSEGGAGGIDTIYF.

The chain uses TRBV5-4 and TRBJ2-6; D ambiguous. Deletions cut 1 base from V and 1 base from J, with 6 bases between. This CDR3 has 15 residues. The V gene's germline CDR1 is SGHNT and CDR2 YYREEE (reference sequence). CDR3 coding DNA: TGTGCCAGCAGCTTGATTGGGTCTGGGGCCAACGTCCTGACTTTC. Translating gives CASSLIGSGANVLTF.

In regard to this clone: One end of the junction does not line up with germline, which may come from a read error. The sample carries other DNA sequences with the same CDR3. V gene TRBV30 combines with J gene TRBJ2-7; 7 positions agree with TRBD2. This CDR3 has 15 amino acids. Germline-derived CDR1 and CDR2 are GTSNPN and SVGIG (reference sequence). The CDR3 loop is CAWSGQAGVAYEQYF. The CDR3 DNA is TGTGCCTGGAGTGGCCAGGCGGGAGTTGCATACGAGCAATACTTC.